These 4 T cell receptor beta chains were all obtained from the same sample, sequenced in a study of T cell repertoires in cytomegalovirus infection. TCRdb re-analysed the reads in MiXCR, keeping a single row per CDR3 protein. The sample comprises 350,000 to 500,000 distinct CDR3 sequences, approximately 33% of which are singletons, and roughly an eighth rests with the top ten. What was sequenced was PBMCs. The receptors originated from a human donor in good health (CMV status not recorded). Some clones in this sample may be carry-over from other donors' samples.

The sample holds many counts of this clonotype. The chain is built from TRBV7-2 and TRBJ2-5; possible D gene TRBD1, 5 bases. The germline V gene encodes CDR1 SGHTA and CDR2 FQGNSA. Trimming removed 7 bases at V and 4 bases at J, with 10 bases between. The CDR3 consists of 12 residues. CDR3 DNA: TGTGCCAGCACCCAGGGCCGAGAGACCCAGTACTTC. It yields the protein CASTQGRETQYF. Variable domain in full (rest from reference TRBV7-2 and TRBJ2-5): GAGVSQSPSNKVTEKGKDVELRCDPISGHTALYWYRQSLGQGLEFLIYFQGNSAPDKSGLPSDRFSAERTGGSVSTLTIQRTQQEDSAVYLCASTQGRETQYFGPGTRLLVL.

This clonotype appeared many times. This chain links TRBV12-5 with TRBJ2-5; TRBD1 matches at 7 bases. The ends lost 2 bases at V and 7 bases at J; junction bases unmatched: 16. The CDR3 loop spans 17 amino acids. Germline V gives CDR1 LGHNT, CDR2 FRNRAP. For the CDR3, the DNA is TGTGCTAGTGGTTTGCCCGTCTCCGGGACAGCCTTTGGGACCCAGTACTTC. Its protein product is CASGLPVSGTAFGTQYF.

This clonotype was counted between two and nine times. The chain couples TRBV6-1 to TRBJ2-2; D may match TRBD1 or TRBD2 (5 bases each). Germline CDR1 and CDR2: MNHNS and SASEGT. V lost 7 bases and J lost 4, with 19 bases in between. The CDR3 consists of 16 residues. CDR3 DNA: TGTGCCAGCACCCCCCCGCCCGGGGCGGGCACCGGGGAGCTGTTTTTT. Translating it yields CASTPPPGAGTGELFF.

In this sample, this clonotype turned up a few times. The CDR3 reads CASSSQWGVEKLFF. DNA for the CDR3: TGTGCCAGCAGCTCTCAATGGGGTGTCGAAAAACTGTTTTTT. The V call is TRBV7-2, the J call TRBJ1-4, with D uncertain. Trimming left V 4 bases short and J 8 bases short, with 14 bases between. The CDR3 covers 14 residues. CDR1 is SGHTA and CDR2 is FQGNSA in the germline V gene.